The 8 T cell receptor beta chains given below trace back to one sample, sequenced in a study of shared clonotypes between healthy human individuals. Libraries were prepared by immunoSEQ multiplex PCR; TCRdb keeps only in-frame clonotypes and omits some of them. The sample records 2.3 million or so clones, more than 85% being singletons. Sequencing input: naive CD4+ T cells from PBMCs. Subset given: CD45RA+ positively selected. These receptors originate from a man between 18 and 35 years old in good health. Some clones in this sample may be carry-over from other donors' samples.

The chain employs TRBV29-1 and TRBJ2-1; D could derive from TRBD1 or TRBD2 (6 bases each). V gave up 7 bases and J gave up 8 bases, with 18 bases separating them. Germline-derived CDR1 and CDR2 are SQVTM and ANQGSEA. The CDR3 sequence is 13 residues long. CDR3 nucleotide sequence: TGCAGCGGCCTGTGGGCGGAGGGGGATGAGCAGTTCTTC. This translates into CSGLWAEGDEQFF.

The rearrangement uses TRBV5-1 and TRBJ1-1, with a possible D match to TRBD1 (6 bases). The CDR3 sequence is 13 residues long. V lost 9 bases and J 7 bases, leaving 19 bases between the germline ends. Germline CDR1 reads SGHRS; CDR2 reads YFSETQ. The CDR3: CATGEPGGLEAFF. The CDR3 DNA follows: TGCGCCACTGGGGAGCCCGGGGGCCTTGAAGCTTTCTTT.

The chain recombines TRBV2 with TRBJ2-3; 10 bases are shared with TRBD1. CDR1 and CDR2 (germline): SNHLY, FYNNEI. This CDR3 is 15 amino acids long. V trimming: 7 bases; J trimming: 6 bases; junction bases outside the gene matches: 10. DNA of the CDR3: TGTGCCAGCAAGCCCCGGGACAGGGGTCCGGATACGCAGTATTTT. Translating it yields CASKPRDRGPDTQYF.

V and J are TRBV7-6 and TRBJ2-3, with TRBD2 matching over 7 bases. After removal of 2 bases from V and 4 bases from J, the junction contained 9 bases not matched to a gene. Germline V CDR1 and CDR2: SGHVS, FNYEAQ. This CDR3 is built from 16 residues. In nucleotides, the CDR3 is TGTGCCAGCAGCTTAATGGCTAGCGGAGGAGCAGATACGCAGTATTTT. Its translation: CASSLMASGGADTQYF.

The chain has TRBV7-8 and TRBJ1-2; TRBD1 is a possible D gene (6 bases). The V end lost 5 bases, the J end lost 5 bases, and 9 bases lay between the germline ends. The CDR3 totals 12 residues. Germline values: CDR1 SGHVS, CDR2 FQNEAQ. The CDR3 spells CASSTQGYGYTF. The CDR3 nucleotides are TGTGCCAGCAGCACACAGGGATATGGCTACACCTTC.

In nucleotides, the CDR3 is TGTGCCAGCAGCTTAGAGGAGATTTGGACCGGGGAGCTGTTTTTT. As protein: CASSLEEIWTGELFF. V gene TRBV11-2 combines with J gene TRBJ2-2, with D unresolved. Between the trimmed V and J ends, which lost 0 bases and 5 bases, there was a span of 10 bases. The CDR3 has 15 amino acids. Looked up from germline, CDR1 is SGHAT and CDR2 is FQNNGV.

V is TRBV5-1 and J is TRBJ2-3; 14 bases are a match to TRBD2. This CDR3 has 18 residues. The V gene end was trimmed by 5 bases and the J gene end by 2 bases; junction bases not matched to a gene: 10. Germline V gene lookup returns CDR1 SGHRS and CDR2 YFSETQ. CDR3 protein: CASRHHGTSGRATDTQYF. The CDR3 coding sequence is TGCGCCAGCAGGCATCACGGGACTAGCGGGAGAGCCACAGATACGCAGTATTTT. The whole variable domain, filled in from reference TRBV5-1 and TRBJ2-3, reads KAGVTQTPRYLIKTRGQQVTLSCSPISGHRSVSWYQQTPGQGLQFLFEYFSETQRNKGNFPGRFSGRQFSNSRSEMNVSTLELGDSALYLCASRHHGTSGRATDTQYFGPGTRLTVL.

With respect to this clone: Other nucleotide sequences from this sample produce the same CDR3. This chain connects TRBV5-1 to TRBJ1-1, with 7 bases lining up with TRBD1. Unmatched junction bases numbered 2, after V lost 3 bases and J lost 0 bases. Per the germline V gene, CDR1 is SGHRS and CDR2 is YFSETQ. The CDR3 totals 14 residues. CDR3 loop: CASSSGQVNTEAFF. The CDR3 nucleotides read TGCGCCAGCAGCTCAGGACAGGTGAACACTGAAGCTTTCTTT.